Following are 20 T cell receptor beta chains from one sample sequenced in a study of blood T cell repertoires in COVID-19. The assay was immunoSEQ multiplex PCR, and TCRdb's table has in-frame clones only and misses some. The sample carries over 40,000 clones, around 83% recorded once. Specimen: peripheral blood. The receptors derive from a man aged 60-69 years with active COVID-19.

This chain links TRBV6-6 with TRBJ2-1, with 10 bases aligning to TRBD1. The CDR3 is 15 residues long. Germline loops: CDR1 MNHNY, CDR2 SVGAGI (reference sequence). V gave up 6 bases and J gave up 8 bases; unmatched junction bases: 10. The CDR3 DNA sequence: TGTGCCAGCAGGGAGGCCGGGACAGGGGCGGATGAGCAGTTCTTC. It specifies CASREAGTGADEQFF.

This chain links TRBV19 with TRBJ2-1, with D possibly being TRBD2 (6 bases). The V end lost 3 bases, the J end lost 6 bases, and 6 bases lay between the germline ends. The CDR3 consists of 12 residues. Germline-derived CDR1 and CDR2 are LNHDA and SQIVND (reference sequence). DNA for the CDR3: TGTGCCAGTAGTATCGGGGGCAATGAGCAGTTCTTC. This encodes CASSIGGNEQFF. Full variable domain (rest looked up from reference TRBV19 and TRBJ2-1): DGGITQSPKYLFRKEGQNVTLSCEQNLNHDAMYWYRQDPGQGLRLIYYSQIVNDFQKGDIAEGYSVSREKKESFPLTVTSAQKNPTAFYLCASSIGGNEQFFGPGTRLTVL.

This clone occurred a few times. V and J are TRBV7-2 and TRBJ2-2, with TRBD2 matching over 7 bases. This CDR3 is 16 amino acids long. CDR1 SGHTA and CDR2 FQGNSA come from the germline V gene. Losses at the gene ends were 5 bases for V and 0 bases for J; bases not matched to a gene: 6. As DNA, the CDR3 is TGTGCCAGCAGCCCACTTGCGGGGGCGAACACCGGGGAGCTGTTTTTT. Its protein is CASSPLAGANTGELFF.

This clone was found a few times. The J gene is TRBJ2-7, the V gene TRBV7-8; tentatively, D is TRBD1 (6 bases). Germline assignment: CDR1 SGHVS and CDR2 FQNEAQ. This CDR3 comprises 16 residues. V lost 0 bases to trimming and J lost 0 bases, with 12 bases between them. CDR3 nucleotide sequence: TGTGCCAGCAGCTTAGCGACAGGTGACAGCTCCTACGAGCAGTACTTC. Protein: CASSLATGDSSYEQYF. Variable domain in full (rest from reference TRBV7-8 and TRBJ2-7): GAGVSQSPRYKVAKRGQDVALRCDPISGHVSLFWYQQALGQGPEFLTYFQNEAQLDKSGLPSDRFFAERPEGSVSTLKIQRTQQEDSAVYLCASSLATGDSSYEQYFGPGTRLTVT.

The chain combines TRBV7-9 with TRBJ2-4, with D tentatively TRBD2 (7 bases). The CDR3 runs 15 residues. Germline V gives CDR1 SEHNR, CDR2 FQNEAQ (reference sequence). Trimming stripped 0 bases from V and 7 bases from J, with 13 bases between. CDR3 region: CASSLAGTGGNIQYF. Here the CDR3 DNA reads TGTGCCAGCAGCTTAGCAGGGACGGGGGGCAACATTCAGTACTTC.

V usage is TRBV2 and J usage is TRBJ2-4, with D perhaps TRBD1 (5 bases). Germline CDR1 is SNHLY and CDR2 is FYNNEI. The CDR3 loop spans 15 amino acids. The ends were cut back, 4 bases at V and 1 base at J, with 11 bases in the middle. The CDR3 loop reads CASSAYAGAKNIQYF. The CDR3 region has the DNA TGTGCCAGCAGTGCCTACGCAGGGGCCAAAAACATTCAGTACTTC.

V and J are TRBV2 and TRBJ2-7; D is possibly TRBD1 (7 bases). The CDR3 covers 14 residues. Germline V CDR1 and CDR2: SNHLY, FYNNEI. Trimming removed 4 bases at V and 0 bases at J, with 10 bases between. The CDR3 sequence: CASSGRGHSYEQYF. The DNA for the CDR3 is TGTGCCAGCAGTGGGAGGGGGCACTCCTACGAGCAGTACTTC.

The rearrangement joins TRBV24-1 to TRBJ2-1; 10 bases align to TRBD2. V was clipped by 5 bases and J by 9 bases; unmatched bases: 9. Germline V lookup: CDR1 KGHDR, CDR2 SFDVKD. The CDR3 is 15 amino acids. This CDR3 reads CATSALLAGSSEQFF. The CDR3 bases are TGTGCCACCAGTGCCCTACTAGCGGGATCATCTGAGCAGTTCTTC.

V and J are TRBV7-3 and TRBJ2-3, with D possibly TRBD1 on 7 matching bases. CDR3 length equals 12 residues. Trimming left V 5 bases short and J 8 bases short, with 11 bases between. Germline CDR1 SGHTA, CDR2 FQGTGA. The CDR3 DNA follows: TGTGCCAGCAGCCGTCAGGGGGGTACGCAGTATTTT. Translated, it gives CASSRQGGTQYF.

The chain carries TRBV10-3 and TRBJ1-1, with D possibly being TRBD1 (6 bases). This CDR3 has 12 residues. CDR1 and CDR2 from the germline V gene are ENHRY and SYGVKD. V shed 7 bases and J shed 7 bases, with 13 bases lying between them. The CDR3 DNA is TGTGCCATCAAAGGAACAGGGATTGAAGCTTTCTTT. This encodes CAIKGTGIEAFF.

The genes are TRBV4-1 and TRBJ2-3, with D tentatively TRBD1 (6 bases). Trimming pared 1 base from V and 1 base from J, leaving 9 bases between. This CDR3 region has 15 residues. Germline V gene data show CDR1 as MGHRA and CDR2 as YSYEKL. The CDR3 DNA reads as TGCGCCAGCAGCCAAGGCTCAGGGGGCACAGATACGCAGTATTTT. Translating gives CASSQGSGGTDTQYF.

The V call is TRBV29-1, the J call TRBJ2-7, with 9 positions matching TRBD1. CDR3 length: 11 residues. The V segment lost 7 bases and the J segment 4 bases; nucleotides outside the gene matches: 2. Per germline, CDR1 SQVTM and CDR2 ANQGSEA. This CDR3 is CSGGTGYEQYF. CDR3 DNA sequence: TGCAGCGGGGGGACAGGGTACGAGCAGTACTTC.

A few counts support this clone. The rearrangement links TRBV19 to TRBJ2-1; TRBD2 agrees at 7 bases. Germline-derived CDR1 and CDR2 are LNHDA and SQIVND (reference sequence). The CDR3 extends over 15 amino acids. J was trimmed by 6 bases and V by 3 bases; bases with no gene match: 8. The CDR3 loop is CASSIWGRAGNEQFF. The CDR3 bases are TGTGCCAGTAGTATCTGGGGGAGGGCGGGCAATGAGCAGTTCTTC.

This clone was seen a few times. The V and J genes are TRBV25-1 and TRBJ1-2; tentatively, D is TRBD1 (5 bases). Trimming left V 6 bases short and J 6 bases short, with 11 bases between. CDR1 and CDR2 (germline): MGHDK, SYGVNS. This CDR3 contains 12 residues. The CDR3, as DNA: TGTGCCAGCAGAGGGGCGGTCGATGGCTACACCTTC. It is translated as CASRGAVDGYTF.

The chain uses TRBV10-2 and TRBJ2-3, with TRBD2 matching 10 bases. The CDR3 extends over 15 amino acids. V dropped 4 bases and J dropped 2; count of bases not matched to a gene: 3. CDR1 and CDR2 (germline): WSHSY, SAAADI. The CDR3: CASSGLAGLTDTQYF. For the CDR3, the DNA is TGCGCCAGCAGTGGACTAGCGGGCCTCACAGATACGCAGTATTTT.

This clone occurred a few times. This chain connects TRBV4-3 to TRBJ2-3, with 7 bases that match TRBD2. This CDR3 is built from 16 residues. With 4 bases clipped from V and 0 bases from J, the junction kept 7 bases outside the gene matches. The germline gives CDR1 LGHNA, CDR2 YSLEER. The CDR3 protein is CASSRGGGISTDTQYF. CDR3 DNA sequence: TGCGCCAGCAGCCGTGGCGGGGGAATAAGCACAGATACGCAGTATTTT.

This rearrangement joins TRBV12-5 to TRBJ2-5, with 14 nucleotides matching TRBD2. There are 17 residues in the CDR3. Germline V gives CDR1 LGHNT, CDR2 FRNRAP. The V and J ends lost 1 base and 8 bases, in that order; junction bases with no gene match: 9. The CDR3 sequence: CASGLEGLAGGAQTQYF. CDR3 bases: TGTGCTAGTGGTTTGGAAGGACTAGCGGGGGGAGCCCAAACCCAGTACTTC.

The chain employs TRBV19 and TRBJ2-1, with 9 bases matching TRBD1. Unmatched junction bases numbered 7, after V lost 6 bases and J lost 4 bases. The germline V gene encodes CDR1 LNHDA and CDR2 SQIVND (reference sequence). The CDR3 runs 15 residues. The CDR3 here is CASRSQGAGYNEQFF. The CDR3 DNA follows: TGTGCCAGTAGGTCACAGGGGGCTGGGTACAATGAGCAGTTCTTC.

V usage is TRBV28 and J usage is TRBJ1-5, with D hard to call. V lost 1 base and J lost 4, with 17 bases in between. Germline loops: CDR1 MDHEN, CDR2 SYDVKM. The CDR3 totals 17 residues. The CDR3 region is CASSLSGRGLLNQPQHF. The CDR3 nucleotides are TGTGCCAGCAGTTTATCTGGGAGAGGTCTCCTGAATCAGCCCCAGCATTTT.

The rearrangement links TRBV19 to TRBJ2-7; TRBD2 might be the D (6 bases). The germline CDR1 and CDR2 sequences are LNHDA and SQIVND (reference sequence). The CDR3 is made up of 12 amino acids. Trimming took off 8 bases at V and 4 bases at J, with 12 bases between the two ends. Written as DNA, the CDR3 is TGTGCCAGTTCCGAGGGGAGGTACGAGCAGTACTTC. The encoded protein is CASSEGRYEQYF. The variable domain in full, completed from reference TRBV19 and TRBJ2-7, reads DGGITQSPKYLFRKEGQNVTLSCEQNLNHDAMYWYRQDPGQGLRLIYYSQIVNDFQKGDIAEGYSVSREKKESFPLTVTSAQKNPTAFYLCASSEGRYEQYFGPGTRLTVT.